This T cell receptor (beta chain) was sequenced for a study of shared clonotypes between healthy human individuals (dated by TCRdb to about 2020). About the full investigation: The cohort included three men and a couple of women between 18 and 49 years of age. Libraries were prepared and TCR repertoires were sequenced by different laboratories using diverse techniques, in order to increase sequencing depth and limit assay-specific biases. To estimate repertoire size and how much clonotypes are shared between individuals, the study performed deep sequencing of blood TCR repertoires from 4 to 6 healthy adults. Per donor, three plates each were used for CD4 naive and CD4 memory, two for CD8 naive, and one for CD8 memory. Per donor, leukapheresis produced somewhere between about 0.85 and 10 billion PBMCs. Results the study describes overall, beyond this receptor: Naive subsets generally had larger estimated clonotype richness than memory subsets. Because the study included a small number of donors, the genetic and exposure-history diversity represented was limited. Incomplete sequencing was indicated by rarefaction of sorted-subset datasets, despite the large sequencing depth. Sampling was limited to blood, and TCR repertoires in tissue likely differ from TCR repertoires in blood. Compared with non-shared clonotypes, the clonotypes found in all four sorted-subset donors had higher generation probabilities. About 4.5% of naive CD4, 3% to 4% of naive CD8, roughly 2.4% of memory CD4, and about 0.4% of memory CD8 clonotypes were shared across a handful of donors. Based on pairwise subsampling, the degree of clonotype sharing among donors was expected to be affected by sequencing depth.

CDR1 and CDR2, looked up from the germline V gene (reference sequence), are MNHEY and SMNVEV. At the junction V is shortened by 4 bases and J by 5 bases, with 11 bases in between. The cysteine opens and the phenylalanine closes a CDR3 of 14 amino acids. CDR3 DNA only is kept here, 42 bases in frame from base 1. Using the deep immunoSEQ assay, TCR CDR3 regions were amplified from genomic DNA by multiplex PCR. For each cell subset, the extracted genomic DNA was distributed evenly across all wells of several immunoSEQ 96-well plates, and each plate served as one replicate. Each replicate PCR for sorted subsets received roughly 0.2 ug genomic DNA, equal to around 32,000 T cell genomes. Purified libraries were measured with a Qubit 3.0 fluorometer, size-checked on a Bioanalyzer 2100, and measured again with the KAPA Library Quantification kit. Each immunoSEQ 96-well plate was sequenced on its own single-read 150-cycle Illumina NextSeq 550 flow cell. On the authors' methods: Because only junctional sequences without quality scores were contained in the immunoSEQ output, filtering matching that applied to full-length reads could not be performed. To assign V/J genes and CDR3, sequences were annotated using PyIR, a Python wrapper for IgBLAST v1.9, with IMGT germline references. Reads were removed for weak V/J assignments (E-value above 1e-6), missing CDR3, stop codons, out-of-frame junctions, or ambiguous translated residues. V3J clonotypes were defined as sequences sharing an identical inferred V gene, J gene, and CDR3 amino acid sequence. Percentage overlap between repertoires was computed as shared unique clonotypes divided by the size of the smaller repertoire. Three approaches were used to assess repertoire richness: RTK rarefaction, the Chao1 estimator, and Recon v2.1 estimates of unobserved clonotypes. Generation probabilities for all TCRbeta clonotypes obtained by the gDNA method from a few donors were computed using OLGA. TCRdb took this table from immuneACCESS and kept in-frame rearrangements with V and J called. Such tables lack part of the clones; where checked against another copy, unresolved V genes explain under half of the gap, and the rest is unexplained. V and J calls and clone size are copied from that table; D and trimming were computed from the DNA. In this sample the table shows about 2.2 million clones, about 94% of which occur a single time. The top ten clonotypes cover about 1.7% of the sample.

Details on this clone: Its target antigen remains unknown. Base qualities were left out, and no much larger clone turns up one base away.

CD8 naive samples were obtained by positive selection for CCR7 among CD45RO-negative cells, yielding a CD45RA+CCR7+ population from which TemRA cells were excluded. Healthy HIV-negative adults with no recently reported acute infections or vaccinations were included as donors. Only Caucasian adults living in Nashville, Tennessee, USA were represented among the donors. Blood was obtained by leukapheresis, after which PBMCs were separated by Ficoll-Histopaque density gradient centrifugation and cryopreserved in liquid nitrogen vapor phase. Analytical flow cytometry was used to check the purity and quantity of each magnetically sorted T cell population. From each sorted fraction, genomic DNA was isolated and quantified by UV absorbance on a Nanodrop 2000c.

The sample was naive CD8+ T cells from PBMCs. The cell subset or site label for this specimen denotes: CD45RA+CCR7+. The clonotype comes from a man aged 18 to 30 in good health. Some clones in this sample may be carry-over from other donors' samples. The chain joins TRBV27 to TRBJ1-4; TRBD1 is possibly the D segment (5 matching bases). The nucleotides are TGTGCCAGCAGTTACCGGGACCCCAATGAAAAACTGTTTTTT. Translated, it gives CASSYRDPNEKLFF.